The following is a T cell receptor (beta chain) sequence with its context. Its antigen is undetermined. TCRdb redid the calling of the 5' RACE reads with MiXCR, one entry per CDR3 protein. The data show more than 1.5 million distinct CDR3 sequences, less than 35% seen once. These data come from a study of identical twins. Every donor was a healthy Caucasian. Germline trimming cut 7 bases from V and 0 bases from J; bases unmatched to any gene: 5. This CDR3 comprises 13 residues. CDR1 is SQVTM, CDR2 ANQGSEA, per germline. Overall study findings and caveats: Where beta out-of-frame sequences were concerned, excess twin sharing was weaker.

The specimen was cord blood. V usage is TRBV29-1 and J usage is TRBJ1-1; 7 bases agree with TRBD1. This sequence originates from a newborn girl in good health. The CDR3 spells CSAIDRVNTEAFF. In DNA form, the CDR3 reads TGCAGCGCCATTGACAGGGTGAACACTGAAGCTTTCTTT.